This entry describes one T cell receptor (beta chain). Its antigen is still unknown. V lost 7 bases, J lost 10 bases, and 26 bases lay in between. The CDR3 length is 16 residues. The germline V gene encodes CDR1 SGHRS and CDR2 YFSETQ. Clones were read by immunoSEQ multiplex PCR, and TCRdb kept only the in-frame ones, dropping some. Counted here are some 130,000 clones, about 90% occurring once; the ten biggest clones make up 15% to 20%. This entry comes from a study of T cell responses to AZD1222 COVID-19 vaccine. Study-level findings and limits: Spike-specific TCR breadth and depth rose after two AZD1222 doses. Researchers took repertoire samples only after the peak T cell response had come. Seropositive at baseline were only 5 or 6 AZD1222 recipients.

The chain links TRBV5-1 to TRBJ1-4; D is possibly TRBD1 (5 bases). The specimen comprised peripheral blood, sampled on day 0 of MenACWY control vaccination. This sequence originates from an adult in good health. The CDR3 nucleotides are TGCGCCAGCGGTCCAGGGAGGGGAGAAGGTTTAGGAAAACTGTTTTTT. It specifies CASGPGRGEGLGKLFF.